A single sample is the source of the 13 T cell receptor beta chains below, sequenced in a study of cytomegalovirus exposure and HLA in healthy donors (dated by TCRdb to the late 2010s). To prepare the library, the immunoSEQ multiplex PCR assay was applied. A mixture of 60 forward primers for TCR Vbeta segments and 13 reverse primers for TCR Jbeta segments was used in the multiplex PCR. TCRdb holds this immuneACCESS table with in-frame rearrangements only. Some clones are missing; in checked studies, unresolved V genes explain under half, and the rest has no known cause. This sample lists approximately 150,000 clones; around 78% were detected once. Roughly 1% of the sample goes to the ten largest clones. The sequenced material came from PBMCs. The receptor set was obtained from a middle-aged woman in good health and CMV-seronegative.

The CDR3, as DNA: TGTGCCAGCTACAGCTATGGCTACACCTTC. It codes for CASYSYGYTF. This chain joins TRBV9 and TRBJ1-2; D is unclear. The germline CDR1 and CDR2 sequences are SGDLS and YYNGEE. This CDR3 is 10 amino acids long. The germline V and J ends were trimmed by 7 bases and 4 bases, with 5 bases remaining between them.

The gene calls are TRBV5-1 and TRBJ1-1, with TRBD1 identical over 10 bases. V lost 0 bases and J lost 3; bases outside the gene matches: 2. The CDR3 is 15 residues long. Germline assignment: CDR1 SGHRS and CDR2 YFSETQ. The CDR3 region has the DNA TGCGCCAGCAGCTTGGGACAGGGGGCCTACACTGAAGCTTTCTTT. Its translation: CASSLGQGAYTEAFF.

The chain joins TRBV11-2 to TRBJ1-4; 7 nucleotides line up with TRBD1. CDR1 and CDR2 from the germline V gene are SGHAT and FQNNGV. V lost 5 bases and J lost 8; bases outside the gene matches: 17. The CDR3 totals 17 residues. Here the CDR3 DNA reads TGTGCCAGCAGCCACCGTGGGGGCACAGGGGATCGGGAAAAACTGTTTTTT. This codes for CASSHRGGTGDREKLFF. The whole variable domain, remainder taken from reference TRBV11-2 and TRBJ1-4, is EAGVAQSPRYKIIEKRQSVAFWCNPISGHATLYWYQQILGQGPKLLIQFQNNGVVDDSQLPKDRFSAERLKGVDSTLKIQPAKLEDSAVYLCASSHRGGTGDREKLFFGSGTQLSVL.

This clone was observed a few times. The chain carries TRBV6-1 and TRBJ1-4, with D maybe TRBD1 (6 bases). The CDR3 is 15 residues long. Trimming left V 3 bases short and J 4 bases short, with 12 bases between. The germline gives CDR1 MNHNS, CDR2 SASEGT. CDR3 in DNA: TGTGCCAGCAGTGACGGGACAAGGGGTAATGAAAAACTGTTTTTT. It encodes CASSDGTRGNEKLFF.

The chain joins TRBV9 to TRBJ2-3; 13 positions match TRBD2. The germline gives CDR1 SGDLS, CDR2 YYNGEE. Trimming removed 4 bases from V and 2 bases from J; junction bases left unmatched: 4. The CDR3 length is 16 residues. This CDR3 is CASSLGLAGNTDTQYF. In nucleotides, the CDR3 is TGTGCCAGCAGCTTGGGACTAGCGGGAAACACAGATACGCAGTATTTT.

V and J are TRBV2 and TRBJ1-2, with unresolved D. V lost 8 bases, J lost 7 bases, and 11 bases lay in between. The CDR3 has 11 amino acids. CDR1 SNHLY and CDR2 FYNNEI come from the germline V gene. The CDR3 protein is CASAALVGYTF. The DNA for the CDR3 is TGTGCCAGCGCGGCGCTAGTTGGCTACACCTTC.

The chain is built from TRBV13 and TRBJ2-7, with TRBD1 as a possible D gene (6 bases). The length of the CDR3 is 13 residues. The V gene lost 4 bases and the J gene lost 5 bases, with 12 bases spanning the gap. Germline CDR1 is PRHDT and CDR2 is FYEKMQ (reference sequence). In DNA, the CDR3 is TGTGCCAGCAGCTCCGGGACACAAAACGAGCAGTACTTC. This encodes CASSSGTQNEQYF.

This clone was observed a handful of times. The chain carries TRBV25-1 and TRBJ1-2, with 7 bases identical to TRBD1. The CDR3 is made up of 11 amino acids. Germline CDR1 MGHDK, CDR2 SYGVNS. Unmatched junction bases numbered 6, after V lost 4 bases and J lost 13 bases. This chain's CDR3 is CASSGPGGCTF. The CDR3 coding sequence is TGTGCCAGCAGTGGGCCAGGGGGTTGCACCTTC.

The chain couples TRBV2 to TRBJ1-2; TRBD1 agrees at 9 bases. The V and J ends lost 4 bases and 5 bases, in that order; junction bases with no gene match: 2. The CDR3 contains 13 residues. Germline CDR1 reads SNHLY; CDR2 reads FYNNEI. As DNA, the CDR3 is TGTGCCAGCAGTGGGACAGGGGAATATGGCTACACCTTC. This codes for CASSGTGEYGYTF.

This clone was seen only once. V is TRBV19 and J is TRBJ1-1; D is uncertain. V dropped 2 bases and J dropped 1 base, with 11 bases sitting between them. The CDR3 runs to 15 residues. The germline V gene encodes CDR1 LNHDA and CDR2 SQIVND (reference sequence). CDR3 in DNA: TGTGCCAGTAGTATACTGGCCCCCCAGAACACTGAAGCTTTCTTT. Its protein product is CASSILAPQNTEAFF.

This clone was found a few times. The V call is TRBV5-1, the J call TRBJ2-7; TRBD1 is a possible D gene (6 bases). The CDR3 consists of 13 residues. Germline CDR1 SGHRS, CDR2 YFSETQ. The V end was cut by 5 bases, the J end by 3 bases, with 12 bases between. This CDR3 is CASSTGKVYEQYF. As DNA, the CDR3 is TGCGCCAGCAGTACAGGGAAGGTCTACGAGCAGTACTTC.

The chain combines TRBV5-4 with TRBJ2-5, with D tentatively TRBD1 (6 bases). Looked up from germline, CDR1 is SGHNT and CDR2 is YYREEE (reference sequence). V dropped 2 bases and J dropped 4 bases, with 18 bases sitting between them. The CDR3 covers 16 residues. The CDR3 DNA sequence: TGTGCCAGCAGCTTCATGAGGGGGTCTAGTAGAGAGACCCAGTACTTC. Translating gives CASSFMRGSSRETQYF.

The CDR3 region is CASSSTSGTGITGELFF. DNA for the CDR3: TGCGCCAGCAGCTCTACCTCCGGGACAGGGATTACCGGGGAGCTGTTTTTT. The chain has TRBV5-1 and TRBJ2-2; 9 nucleotides agree with TRBD1. Germline trimming cut 3 bases from V and 5 bases from J; bases unmatched to any gene: 11. The CDR3 consists of 17 residues. CDR1 is SGHRS and CDR2 is YFSETQ in the germline V gene.